This TCR beta chain was identified during a study of Ad26.COV2.S vaccination and SARS-CoV-2 variants. Treatment noted: roughly 19 received Ad26.COV2.S at low or high dose, single or two shots; about 5 received placebo; per-sample allocation not given. Sampling was done on day 63 after the first vaccine or placebo injection. This clone was counted a single time. Germline V gene lookup returns CDR1 LNHDA and CDR2 SQIVND (reference sequence). CDR3 length: 13 amino acids. V shed 5 bases, J shed 8 bases, and the junction held 6 bases outside the gene matches. Generated by immunoSEQ multiplex PCR, the TCRdb table keeps only in-frame clones and is missing some. Of hundreds of thousands of clones in the sample, more than 70% are singletons; the top ten hold over 1.3%.

This clonotype was sampled from a person between 18 and 60 years old who received the Ad26.COV2.S COVID-19 vaccine or a placebo. The chain employs TRBV19 and TRBJ2-1; 7 bases map to TRBD2. Sequenced here: peripheral blood, sampled in a trial of Ad26.COV2.S vaccine versus placebo. CDR3 DNA: TGTGCCAGTAGTGCGGGAGAAAGCGATGAGCAGTTCTTC. It is translated as CASSAGESDEQFF.